A single sample is the source of the 22 T cell receptor beta chains below, sequenced in a study of early T cells in non-severe SARS-CoV-2 infection. TCRdb reprocessed the 5' RACE reads via MiXCR and lists one record per CDR3 protein. The sample carries around 29,000 distinct CDR3 sequences, under 6% recorded once. The sample comprised whole blood. These receptors all stem from an adult who was a healthcare worker with PCR-confirmed SARS-CoV-2 infection or an uninfected control (not recorded which).

This clonotype was picked up many times. The V gene is TRBV29-1, the J gene TRBJ2-3, with TRBD2 identical over 9 bases. Germline V CDR1 and CDR2: SQVTM, ANQGSEA. V was clipped by 3 bases and J by 2 bases; unmatched bases: 6. CDR3 length equals 15 residues. Here the CDR3 reads CSVEGGLAATDTQYF. CDR3 in DNA: TGCAGCGTTGAGGGGGGACTAGCAGCCACAGATACGCAGTATTTT.

This clonotype was seen repeatedly, ten times or more. The chain links TRBV7-9 to TRBJ2-1; weak D call: TRBD2 (6 bases). Germline V gene data show CDR1 as SEHNR and CDR2 as FQNEAQ (reference sequence). The CDR3 has 16 amino acids. The V end was cut by 5 bases, the J end by 7 bases, with 21 bases between. The CDR3: CASSRGAGSPGNEQFF. Written as DNA, the CDR3 is TGTGCCAGCAGCAGAGGTGCGGGGTCCCCAGGGAATGAGCAGTTCTTC.

A few counts support this clonotype. J is TRBJ2-3 and V is TRBV7-9, with D possibly being TRBD2 (5 bases). Germline V gene data show CDR1 as SEHNR and CDR2 as FQNEAQ (reference sequence). V dropped 4 bases and J dropped 11 bases, with 10 bases sitting between them. The CDR3 length is 11 residues. CDR3 DNA: TGTGCCAGCAGCTCAAGACTAATGCAGTATTTT. This gives the protein CASSSRLMQYF.

This clonotype has ten or more counts. The genes are TRBV7-2 and TRBJ2-4; 9 bases agree with TRBD2. In germline, CDR1 is SGHTA, CDR2 FQGNSA. V was pared by 5 bases and J by 7 bases, with 9 bases of the junction left unmatched. The CDR3 runs 15 residues. CDR3 residues: CASSAARLAVNIQYF. CDR3 nucleotide sequence: TGTGCCAGCAGCGCCGCAAGACTAGCGGTGAACATTCAGTACTTC. The full variable domain, its missing parts supplied by reference TRBV7-2 and TRBJ2-4, is GAGVSQSPSNKVTEKGKDVELRCDPISGHTALYWYRQSLGQGLEFLIYFQGNSAPDKSGLPSDRFSAERTGGSVSTLTIQRTQQEDSAVYLCASSAARLAVNIQYFGAGTRLSVL.

There are a few counts of this clonotype. The CDR3 DNA is TGTGCCAGCAGGGCTACCGGGACGGTATTTTTGCCCCAGCATTTT. Translation: CASRATGTVFLPQHF. This sequence joins TRBV28 and TRBJ1-5; weak D call: TRBD1 (5 bases). With 6 bases removed from V and 9 bases from J, the gap between germline ends came to 21 bases. CDR3 length equals 15 residues. Per germline, CDR1 MDHEN and CDR2 SYDVKM. The full variable domain, its missing parts supplied by reference TRBV28 and TRBJ1-5, is DVKVTQSSRYLVKRTGEKVFLECVQDMDHENMFWYRQDPGLGLRLIYFSYDVKMKEKGDIPEGYSVSREKKERFSLILESASTNQTSMYLCASRATGTVFLPQHFGDGTRLSIL.

This clonotype has a count of ten or more. V is TRBV29-1 and J is TRBJ1-5; 8 nucleotides agree with TRBD1. V shed 6 bases and J 8 bases; nucleotides not matched to a gene: 12. The CDR3 is made up of 14 amino acids. Germline V gives CDR1 SQVTM, CDR2 ANQGSEA. The CDR3: CSVLTGEFGEPQHF. In DNA form, the CDR3 reads TGCAGCGTCTTGACAGGGGAATTTGGGGAGCCCCAGCATTTT. Full variable domain (outside the CDR3, taken from reference TRBV29-1 and TRBJ1-5): SAVISQKPSRDICQRGTSLTIQCQVDSQVTMMFWYRQQPGQSLTLIATANQGSEATYESGFVIDKFPISRPNLTFSTLTVSNMSPEDSSIYLCSVLTGEFGEPQHFGDGTRLSIL.

This clonotype was counted at least ten times. V gene TRBV30 combines with J gene TRBJ1-2; 8 bases match TRBD1. The CDR3 length is 14 residues. The ends lost 5 bases at V and 5 bases at J; junction bases unmatched: 10. Germline CDR1 reads GTSNPN; CDR2 reads SVGIG (reference sequence). CDR3 amino acids: CAWEPGQDYYGYTF. The CDR3 DNA reads TGTGCCTGGGAACCGGGACAGGACTATTATGGCTACACCTTC.

This clonotype came up a few times. The genes are TRBV7-2 and TRBJ2-7; D ambiguous. The CDR3 sequence is 13 residues long. Germline assignment: CDR1 SGHTA and CDR2 FQGNSA. Deletions cut 2 bases from V and 5 bases from J, with 10 bases between. In nucleotides, the CDR3 is TGTGCCAGCAGCTTACTTTACGATGACGAGCAGTACTTC. Translation: CASSLLYDDEQYF.

This clonotype was seen only a few times. The rearrangement uses TRBV28 and TRBJ2-5; D is ambiguous. Germline V lookup: CDR1 MDHEN, CDR2 SYDVKM. The CDR3 consists of 14 residues. Deletions cut 1 base from V and 0 bases from J, with 6 bases between. The CDR3: CASSLFSDQETQYF. The CDR3 nucleotides read TGTGCCAGCAGTTTATTTTCCGACCAAGAGACCCAGTACTTC. Looking up the rest from reference TRBV28 and TRBJ2-5 gives the full variable domain: DVKVTQSSRYLVKRTGEKVFLECVQDMDHENMFWYRQDPGLGLRLIYFSYDVKMKEKGDIPEGYSVSREKKERFSLILESASTNQTSMYLCASSLFSDQETQYFGPGTRLLVL.

By sample fraction, this clonotype is medium-sized. The chain uses TRBV12-3 or TRBV12-4 and TRBJ2-7; the D gene is possibly TRBD1 (5 bases). Trimming left V 6 bases short and J 6 bases short, with 15 bases between. The CDR3 is made up of 13 amino acids. The CDR3 DNA is TGTGCCAGCAGCCTAGTCCCCGACAGCGAGCAGTACTTC. Translation: CASSLVPDSEQYF.

This clonotype was recorded at least ten times. The rearrangement links TRBV6-5 to TRBJ1-1, with a possible D match to TRBD1 (6 bases). The CDR3 length is 16 residues. Per germline, CDR1 MNHEY and CDR2 SVGAGI. V gave up 2 bases and J gave up 1 base, with 14 bases separating them. CDR3 region: CASSYDPGQTNTEAFF. In nucleotides, the CDR3 is TGTGCCAGCAGTTACGATCCCGGACAGACGAACACTGAAGCTTTCTTT.

This clonotype was picked up many times. The V and J genes are TRBV6-2 or TRBV6-3 and TRBJ1-2, with D unclear. This CDR3 contains 12 residues. The V and J ends lost 7 bases and 4 bases respectively, with 10 bases between them. Per germline, CDR1 MNHEY and CDR2 SVGEGT. CDR3 DNA: TGTGCCAGCACCACGAGCGGCTATGGCTACACCTTC. Its protein is CASTTSGYGYTF.

This clonotype was counted many times. The chain uses TRBV20-1 and TRBJ2-1; TRBD2 matches 10 bases. Losses at the gene ends were 3 bases for V and 7 bases for J; bases not matched to a gene: 6. The length of the CDR3 is 14 residues. Germline V gene lookup returns CDR1 DFQATT and CDR2 SNEGSKA (reference sequence). CDR3 nucleotide sequence: TGCAGTGCTAGGGTAGCGGGGGGTAAGAATGAGCAGTTCTTC. Protein sequence: CSARVAGGKNEQFF.

This clonotype was detected many times. The chain couples TRBV7-2 to TRBJ2-7; D is perhaps TRBD1 (5 bases). Germline CDR1 and CDR2: SGHTA and FQGNSA. The CDR3 consists of 14 residues. The germline V and J ends were trimmed by 4 bases and 3 bases, with 13 bases remaining between them. CDR3 amino acids: CASSSYRPGYEQYF. In nucleotides, the CDR3 is TGTGCCAGCAGCTCTTACAGGCCCGGCTACGAGCAGTACTTC.

At least ten counts were recorded for this clonotype. CDR3 protein: CASSDTPGEADTQYF. The CDR3 DNA follows: TGTGCCAGCAGTGATACCCCGGGGGAGGCAGATACGCAGTATTTT. The V call is TRBV6-4, the J call TRBJ2-3; tentative D call: TRBD2 (6 bases). V lost 3 bases and J 4 bases, leaving 14 bases between the germline ends. CDR1 is MRHNA and CDR2 is SNTAGT in the germline V gene. The CDR3 spans 15 residues.

This clonotype was seen many times. The V and J genes are TRBV6-2 or TRBV6-3 and TRBJ2-7, with 10 bases lining up with TRBD2. The V gene's germline CDR1 is MNHEY and CDR2 SVGEGT. The CDR3 is 19 amino acids. V dropped 5 bases and J dropped 0; count of bases not matched to a gene: 16. The CDR3 loop reads CASSPLHGTSVGLSYEQYF. The CDR3 DNA reads as TGTGCCAGCAGTCCCTTACACGGGACTAGCGTAGGCCTCTCCTACGAGCAGTACTTC.

This clonotype was detected many times. This chain uses TRBV12-3 or TRBV12-4 with TRBJ2-7, with 8 bases aligning to TRBD1. The CDR3 runs to 13 residues. The V segment lost 7 bases and the J segment 5 bases; nucleotides outside the gene matches: 7. The DNA for the CDR3 is TGTGCCAGCAAGCGGACAGGGCTGAACGAGCAGTACTTC. Protein product: CASKRTGLNEQYF.

This clonotype was picked up many times. V is TRBV4-3 and J is TRBJ2-5; D remains unclear. Germline CDR1 LGHNA, CDR2 YSLEER. V gave up 0 bases and J gave up 3 bases, with 5 bases separating them. The CDR3 runs to 13 residues. CDR3 amino acids: CASSQDSEETQYF. The CDR3 DNA follows: TGCGCCAGCAGCCAAGACAGTGAAGAGACCCAGTACTTC.

This clonotype showed up many times. The rearrangement joins TRBV7-2 to TRBJ1-3; D unresolved. This CDR3 comprises 13 residues. Germline V gives CDR1 SGHTA, CDR2 FQGNSA. V was cut by 1 base and J by 4 bases, with 5 bases left in between. DNA of the CDR3: TGTGCCAGCAGCTTAGGGTCCGGAAACACCATATATTTT. Its protein is CASSLGSGNTIYF.

This clonotype turned up a few times. This sequence joins TRBV7-8 and TRBJ2-3, with D possibly being TRBD1 (5 bases). This CDR3 has 13 amino acids. V was clipped by 2 bases and J by 6 bases, with 9 bases between them. Germline assignment: CDR1 SGHVS and CDR2 FQNEAQ. The CDR3 protein is CASSLLGQDTQYF. The CDR3 DNA follows: TGTGCCAGCAGCTTACTGGGGCAGGATACGCAGTATTTT.

This clonotype was observed at least ten times. V usage is TRBV6-6 and J usage is TRBJ2-5; TRBD1 or TRBD2 may be the D gene (6 bases each). Germline V lookup: CDR1 MNHNY, CDR2 SVGAGI (reference sequence). V was clipped by 6 bases and J by 3 bases, with 17 bases between them. The CDR3 covers 15 residues. CDR3 nucleotide sequence: TGTGCCAGCAGCCCACATTCAGGGGAGGAAGAGACCCAGTACTTC. Encoded protein: CASSPHSGEEETQYF.

In its sample, this clonotype was seen many times. This chain connects TRBV20-1 to TRBJ2-7; 9 nucleotides align to TRBD1. V shed 7 bases and J 4 bases; nucleotides not matched to a gene: 8. The germline gives CDR1 DFQATT, CDR2 SNEGSKA (reference sequence). This CDR3 comprises 13 residues. The DNA for the CDR3 is TGCAGTGTCAAGAAGGGACAGGGATACGAGCAGTACTTC. Encoded protein: CSVKKGQGYEQYF.